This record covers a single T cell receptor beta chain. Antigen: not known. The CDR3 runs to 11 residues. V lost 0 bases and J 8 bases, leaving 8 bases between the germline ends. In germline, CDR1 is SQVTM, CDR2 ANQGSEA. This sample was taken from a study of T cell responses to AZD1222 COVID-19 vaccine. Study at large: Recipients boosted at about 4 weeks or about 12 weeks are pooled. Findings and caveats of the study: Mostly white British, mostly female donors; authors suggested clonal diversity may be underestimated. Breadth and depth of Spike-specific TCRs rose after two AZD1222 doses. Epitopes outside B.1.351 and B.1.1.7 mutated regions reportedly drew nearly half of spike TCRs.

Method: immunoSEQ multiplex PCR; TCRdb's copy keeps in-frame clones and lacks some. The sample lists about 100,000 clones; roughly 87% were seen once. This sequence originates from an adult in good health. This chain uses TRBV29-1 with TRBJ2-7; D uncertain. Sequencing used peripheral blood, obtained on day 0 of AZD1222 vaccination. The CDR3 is CSVEDGRKQYF. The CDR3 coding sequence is TGCAGCGTTGAAGATGGCCGCAAGCAGTACTTC.